The 26 T cell receptor beta chains reported below all come from one sample, sequenced in a study of T cell responses to AZD1222 COVID-19 vaccine (dated by TCRdb to about 2021). The sample's time point label, in plain terms: baseline before first vaccination. The method behind the library was the immunoSEQ multiplex PCR assay. The table comes from immuneACCESS by way of TCRdb, which keeps in-frame sequences with V and J called. Part of the clones is missing from these tables; in studies checked, under half for an unresolved V gene and the rest for unknown reasons. In all, the sample holds roughly 120,000 clones, and 65% to 85% of those were seen once. The biggest ten clones account for about 9% of the sample. The sequences come from peripheral blood, collected on day 0 of AZD1222 vaccination. Receptors were obtained from an adult in good health.

The V gene is TRBV5-1, the J gene TRBJ2-2; 7 bases are a match to TRBD2. V gave up 0 bases and J gave up 3 bases; unmatched junction bases: 2. CDR1 is SGHRS and CDR2 is YFSETQ in the germline V gene. This CDR3 contains 15 residues. CDR3 residues: CASSLGGGYTGELFF. CDR3 DNA sequence: TGCGCCAGCAGCTTGGGCGGGGGTTACACCGGGGAGCTGTTTTTT. The variable domain in full, completed from reference TRBV5-1 and TRBJ2-2, reads KAGVTQTPRYLIKTRGQQVTLSCSPISGHRSVSWYQQTPGQGLQFLFEYFSETQRNKGNFPGRFSGRQFSNSRSEMNVSTLELGDSALYLCASSLGGGYTGELFFGEGSRLTVL.

The chain has TRBV5-1 and TRBJ1-4; maybe TRBD1 (5 bases). There are 16 residues in the CDR3. Trimming pared 0 bases from V and 5 bases from J, leaving 14 bases between. Germline CDR1 reads SGHRS; CDR2 reads YFSETQ. The CDR3 DNA sequence: TGCGCCAGCAGCTTGGATCCGGGACGTGGGAATGAAAAACTGTTTTTT. Translating gives CASSLDPGRGNEKLFF.

The chain joins TRBV19 to TRBJ2-7, with 9 bases matching TRBD1. In germline, CDR1 is LNHDA, CDR2 SQIVND (reference sequence). The trim removed 5 bases at V and 2 bases at J, leaving 4 bases unmatched. There are 14 residues in the CDR3. The CDR3 bases are TGTGCCAGTAGTCTTGGGACAGGGCCCTACGAGCAGTACTTC. Translating it yields CASSLGTGPYEQYF.

The V call is TRBV18, the J call TRBJ1-1; TRBD1 aligns across 10 bases. V trimming: 4 bases; J trimming: 1 base; junction bases outside the gene matches: 18. CDR1 is KGHSH and CDR2 is LQKENI in the germline V gene. The CDR3 is 20 amino acids. This CDR3 is CASSLRQGARHLNPNTEAFF. DNA of the CDR3: TGTGCCAGCTCACTAAGACAGGGGGCGCGACATCTGAACCCGAACACTGAAGCTTTCTTT.

This chain uses TRBV6-1 with TRBJ2-3, with 8 bases that match TRBD2. The germline CDR1 and CDR2 sequences are MNHNS and SASEGT. Trimming cost V 3 bases and J 1 base; bases outside gene matches: 0. The CDR3 runs 14 residues. CDR3 nucleotide sequence: TGTGCCAGCAGTGAGACTAGCGGCACAGATACGCAGTATTTT. Its protein is CASSETSGTDTQYF.

This clone was observed a few times. This chain joins TRBV7-9 and TRBJ1-5; D is undetermined. CDR1 and CDR2 (germline): SEHNR, FQNEAQ (reference sequence). Trimming took off 2 bases at V and 7 bases at J, with 6 bases between the two ends. CDR3 length: 12 residues. CDR3 in amino acids: CASSLPGQPQHF. The CDR3 nucleotides read TGTGCCAGCAGCTTACCCGGGCAGCCCCAGCATTTT.

The chain employs TRBV7-2 and TRBJ2-7, with D tentatively TRBD2 (5 bases). V shed 8 bases and J shed 4 bases, with 15 bases lying between them. Per germline, CDR1 SGHTA and CDR2 FQGNSA. The CDR3 sequence is 13 residues long. This CDR3 reads CASARETLYEQYF. CDR3 nucleotide sequence: TGTGCCAGCGCGAGGGAAACCCTGTACGAGCAGTACTTC.

This sequence joins TRBV6-1 and TRBJ2-7, with 10 bases aligning to TRBD2. CDR1 is MNHNS, CDR2 SASEGT, per germline. V lost 6 bases and J lost 4; bases outside the gene matches: 12. The CDR3 totals 16 residues. The chain's CDR3 is CASREFDSGRSYEQYF. DNA of the CDR3: TGTGCCAGCAGAGAATTTGATAGCGGGAGGAGTTACGAGCAGTACTTC.

The chain has TRBV24-1 and TRBJ1-4; 7 bases fit TRBD1. Germline V gene data show CDR1 as KGHDR and CDR2 as SFDVKD. With V trimmed by 3 bases and J by 8 bases, 11 bases remained unmatched. The CDR3 extends over 16 amino acids. CDR3: CATSDGQAAPGEKLFF. DNA of the CDR3: TGTGCCACCAGTGATGGACAGGCTGCACCGGGCGAAAAACTGTTTTTT.

The chain links TRBV11-2 to TRBJ1-3; D is ambiguous. The CDR3 loop spans 15 amino acids. Germline CDR1 reads SGHAT; CDR2 reads FQNNGV. Trimming shortened V by 3 bases and J by 4 bases, and 13 bases separated the two germline ends. The CDR3 here is CASSFLRDLGNTIYF. CDR3 sequence (DNA): TGTGCCAGCAGCTTCCTAAGAGACCTAGGAAACACCATATATTTT. The full variable domain, its missing parts supplied by reference TRBV11-2 and TRBJ1-3, is EAGVAQSPRYKIIEKRQSVAFWCNPISGHATLYWYQQILGQGPKLLIQFQNNGVVDDSQLPKDRFSAERLKGVDSTLKIQPAKLEDSAVYLCASSFLRDLGNTIYFGEGSWLTVV.

This clone was counted only a few times. The chain combines TRBV5-6 with TRBJ2-7; 7 nucleotides match TRBD1. This CDR3 spans 13 amino acids. V trimming: 4 bases; J trimming: 8 bases; junction bases outside the gene matches: 9. In germline, CDR1 is SGHDT, CDR2 YYEEEE. CDR3 loop: CASSVRQGAKQYF. The CDR3 nucleotides read TGTGCCAGCAGCGTGCGACAGGGTGCGAAGCAGTACTTC.

The V call is TRBV5-1, the J call TRBJ2-2, with D hard to call. The CDR3 loop spans 14 amino acids. V was cut by 1 base and J by 3 bases, with 7 bases left in between. The germline V gene encodes CDR1 SGHRS and CDR2 YFSETQ. The CDR3 is CASSLFSDTGELFF. DNA for the CDR3: TGCGCCAGCAGCTTGTTCTCAGACACCGGGGAGCTGTTTTTT.

The rearrangement joins TRBV6-5 to TRBJ2-7, with D possibly matching TRBD1 (6 bases). The CDR3 is 15 residues long. The germline CDR1 and CDR2 sequences are MNHEY and SVGAGI. V shed 8 bases and J shed 4 bases, with 21 bases lying between them. In DNA form, the CDR3 reads TGTGCCAGCGGAAGTTCCGGGACAACAAGGTACGAGCAGTACTTC. This translates into CASGSSGTTRYEQYF.

This clone was seen a handful of times. The rearrangement joins TRBV21-1 to TRBJ1-3. TRBV21-1 is described as a pseudogene. The CDR3 runs to 20 residues. The CDR3 sequence: CASSKELGVLSGNPGNTIYF. The CDR3 DNA reads TGTGCCAGCAGCAAAGAGTTGGGAGTCCTTTCGGGGAACCCTGGAAACACCATATATTTT.

The V and J genes are TRBV7-8 and TRBJ2-2; D tentatively fits TRBD1 or TRBD2 (7 bases each). The V gene's germline CDR1 is SGHVS and CDR2 FQNEAQ. This CDR3 spans 18 amino acids. Between the trimmed V and J ends, which lost 0 bases and 2 bases, there was a span of 16 bases. CDR3 protein: CASSLAKNRGLNTGELFF. The CDR3 nucleotides read TGTGCCAGCAGCTTAGCGAAAAACAGGGGACTAAACACCGGGGAGCTGTTTTTT.

V usage is TRBV11-1 and J usage is TRBJ2-1; weak D call: TRBD2 (6 bases). This CDR3 is 12 amino acids long. With 4 bases removed from V and 10 bases from J, the gap between germline ends came to 11 bases. Germline values: CDR1 SGHAT, CDR2 FQDESV (reference sequence). This chain's CDR3 is CASSSRDFEQFF. For the CDR3, the DNA is TGTGCCAGCAGCTCCCGGGACTTCGAGCAGTTCTTC.

V gene TRBV7-2 combines with J gene TRBJ2-1; the match to TRBD2 covers 11 bases. Germline V gives CDR1 SGHTA, CDR2 FQGNSA. V lost 5 bases to trimming and J lost 5 bases; unmatched junction nucleotides: 8. There are 16 residues in the CDR3. The CDR3 DNA reads as TGTGCCAGCAGCCCCACTAGCGGGAGAAAGCACAATGAGCAGTTCTTC. It encodes CASSPTSGRKHNEQFF.

A single count supports this clone. This rearrangement joins TRBV11-2 to TRBJ1-3; 8 nucleotides line up with TRBD1. The CDR3 has 16 residues. CDR1 and CDR2 from the germline V gene are SGHAT and FQNNGV. After removal of 0 bases from V and 8 bases from J, the junction contained 9 bases not matched to a gene. The CDR3 spells CASSLDSGTGRHTIYF. CDR3 sequence (DNA): TGTGCCAGCAGCTTAGACTCAGGGACAGGACGACACACCATATATTTT.

This chain connects TRBV29-1 to TRBJ2-6; the D is unclear. Trimming pared 0 bases from V and 1 base from J, leaving 10 bases between. CDR3 length: 16 residues. Looked up from germline, CDR1 is SQVTM and CDR2 is ANQGSEA. CDR3 in amino acids: CSVEDRRRSGANVLTF. The DNA of the CDR3 is TGCAGCGTTGAAGATCGGCGAAGATCTGGGGCCAACGTCCTGACTTTC.

The DNA for the CDR3 is TGTGCCAGCAGTTTTAGCACCTATGGCTACACCTTC. Its protein product is CASSFSTYGYTF. The rearrangement uses TRBV12-3 or TRBV12-4 and TRBJ1-2; D unclear. The CDR3 runs 12 residues. V was cut by 3 bases and J by 4 bases, with 6 bases left in between.

This clone was observed once. The rearrangement links TRBV4-3 to TRBJ2-3, with D perhaps matching TRBD1 or TRBD2 (6 bases each). CDR1 is LGHNA and CDR2 is YSLEER in the germline V gene. The CDR3 is 16 amino acids. Deletions cut 1 base from V and 4 bases from J, with 15 bases between. The CDR3 DNA reads TGCGCCAGCAGCCAAGTCCGGGGGCTAGGGGCAGATACGCAGTATTTT. Amino acids: CASSQVRGLGADTQYF.

V is TRBV6-5 and J is TRBJ1-2, with TRBD1 as a possible D gene (5 bases). V lost 6 bases and J lost 4, with 15 bases in between. Germline CDR1 and CDR2: MNHEY and SVGAGI. The CDR3 runs to 14 residues. As DNA, the CDR3 is TGTGCCAGCAGCGCGGCGGGGCAGACCTATGGCTACACCTTC. Translated, it gives CASSAAGQTYGYTF.

CDR3 DNA: TGTGCCAGCAGTTTAGCCAGGGCGGAGACCCAGTACTTC. Amino acids: CASSLARAETQYF. The J gene is TRBJ2-5, the V gene TRBV12-3 or TRBV12-4; D is possibly TRBD1 (5 bases). V gave up 0 bases and J gave up 5 bases, with 7 bases separating them. The CDR3 covers 13 residues.

This clone was counted once. The chain has TRBV4-3 and TRBJ1-6; the D is unclear. Trimming took 0 bases from V and 0 from J, leaving 9 bases between them. The CDR3 sequence is 17 residues long. Per the germline V gene, CDR1 is LGHNA and CDR2 is YSLEER. As DNA, the CDR3 is TGCGCCAGCAGCCAAGAAGCACAGCTCTCCTATAATTCACCCCTCCACTTT. It specifies CASSQEAQLSYNSPLHF.

This chain joins TRBV21-1 and TRBJ2-2; the table's TRBD2 call for D was not verified on the DNA. TRBV21-1 is termed a pseudogene. The CDR3 loop spans 16 amino acids. This CDR3 reads CASRVAGGPSTGELFF. The CDR3 DNA reads as TGTGCCAGCAGGGTAGCGGGAGGGCCGAGCACCGGGGAGCTGTTTTTT.

The chain carries TRBV5-4 and TRBJ1-2; tentatively, D is TRBD1 (5 bases). The CDR3 sequence is 15 residues long. Trimming took off 4 bases at V and 2 bases at J, with 15 bases between the two ends. CDR1 is SGHNT, CDR2 YYREEE, per germline (reference sequence). The CDR3 sequence: CASSHPTVENYGYTF. For the CDR3, the DNA is TGTGCCAGCAGCCACCCGACAGTGGAAAACTATGGCTACACCTTC.